Listed below are T cell receptor beta chains from one sample, sequenced in a study of PD-1 blockade in mismatch repair-deficient tumors. Only in-frame clones appear in the TCRdb table, and some are missing; sequencing was by immunoSEQ multiplex PCR. The sample includes around 120,000 clones, 88% seen only once; the top ten take roughly 12%. The source was peripheral blood, collected 70 to 72 weeks after starting pembrolizumab. The receptors derive from an adult with mismatch repair-deficient cancer. CDR3s include the opening cysteine and the closing phenylalanine or tryptophan. Fields, in order: clone size, J gene, V gene, D gene, CDR3 length, CDR3 protein, CDR3 DNA. A D gene is named only where the DNA matches it firmly. Only part of the rows carry a size: once, few, many, or a class if the clone is expanded.

abundance: -; j_gene: TRBJ1-5; v_gene: TRBV18; d_gene: TRBD1; len: 16; CDR3aa: CASSPSRTGDNQPQHF; CDR3nt: TGTGCCAGCTCTCCTTCTCGGACAGGGGACAATCAGCCCCAGCATTTT
abundance: few; j_gene: TRBJ2-7; v_gene: TRBV5-1; d_gene: -; len: 15; CDR3aa: CASSFGRGNSYEQYF; CDR3nt: TGCGCCAGCAGCTTTGGTCGGGGGAACTCCTACGAGCAGTACTTC
abundance: -; j_gene: TRBJ1-2; v_gene: TRBV27; d_gene: -; len: 15; CDR3aa: CASSLSPGANYGYTF; CDR3nt: TGTGCCAGCAGTTTATCCCCCGGGGCTAACTATGGCTACACCTTC
abundance: -; j_gene: TRBJ1-1; v_gene: TRBV4-1; d_gene: -; len: 13; CDR3aa: CASRRLMNTEAFF; CDR3nt: TGCGCCAGCCGGAGGTTGATGAACACTGAAGCTTTCTTT
abundance: -; j_gene: TRBJ1-2; v_gene: TRBV18; d_gene: -; len: 14; CDR3aa: CASSPANTNYGYTF; CDR3nt: TGTGCCAGCTCACCAGCGAACACTAACTATGGCTACACCTTC
abundance: -; j_gene: TRBJ1-3; v_gene: TRBV28; d_gene: -; len: 14; CDR3aa: CASSLSRSGNTIYF; CDR3nt: TGTGCCAGCAGTTTAAGCCGCTCTGGAAACACCATATATTTT
abundance: -; j_gene: TRBJ2-7; v_gene: TRBV5-6; d_gene: -; len: 11; CDR3aa: CASSWGYEQYF; CDR3nt: TGTGCCAGCAGCTGGGGCTACGAGCAGTACTTC
abundance: -; j_gene: TRBJ2-5; v_gene: TRBV30; d_gene: -; len: 12; CDR3aa: CAWSKGGETQYF; CDR3nt: TGTGCCTGGAGTAAGGGGGGAGAGACCCAGTACTTC
abundance: once; j_gene: TRBJ1-1; v_gene: TRBV6-5; d_gene: TRBD1; len: 16; CDR3aa: CASSYLHRTGNTEAFF; CDR3nt: TGTGCCAGCAGTTACCTACATAGGACAGGAAACACTGAAGCTTTCTTT
abundance: -; j_gene: TRBJ2-1; v_gene: TRBV6-5; d_gene: TRBD2; len: 14; CDR3aa: CASSRLAGDNEQFF; CDR3nt: TGTGCCAGCAGTCGACTAGCGGGAGATAATGAGCAGTTCTTC
abundance: -; j_gene: TRBJ2-7; v_gene: TRBV29-1; d_gene: -; len: 12; CDR3aa: CSVGDTGYEQYF; CDR3nt: TGCAGCGTAGGGGACACCGGTTACGAGCAGTACTTC
abundance: -; j_gene: TRBJ2-4; v_gene: TRBV10-3; d_gene: -; len: 14; CDR3aa: CAISERLDLNIQYF; CDR3nt: TGTGCCATCAGTGAGCGGTTGGACTTAAACATTCAGTACTTC
abundance: -; j_gene: TRBJ1-1; v_gene: TRBV6-1; d_gene: -; len: 16; CDR3aa: CASSETGITRNTEAFF; CDR3nt: TGTGCCAGCAGTGAAACCGGGATCACCCGAAACACTGAAGCTTTCTTT
abundance: -; j_gene: TRBJ2-1; v_gene: TRBV27; d_gene: TRBD2; len: 17; CDR3aa: CASSHDSGRVQYNEQFF; CDR3nt: TGTGCCAGCAGTCACGATAGCGGGAGGGTACAATACAATGAGCAGTTCTTC
abundance: -; j_gene: TRBJ2-1; v_gene: TRBV28; d_gene: TRBD2; len: 16; CDR3aa: CASSLSSREYHNEQFF; CDR3nt: TGTGCCAGCAGTTTGTCCTCGCGGGAGTATCACAATGAGCAGTTCTTC
abundance: -; j_gene: TRBJ1-1; v_gene: TRBV6-5; d_gene: -; len: 13; CDR3aa: CASSLTGNTEAFF; CDR3nt: TGTGCCAGCAGCCTAACAGGGAACACTGAAGCTTTCTTT
abundance: -; j_gene: TRBJ2-5; v_gene: TRBV29-1; d_gene: TRBD1; len: 16; CDR3aa: CSVELLGTGEQETQYF; CDR3nt: TGCAGCGTTGAACTTTTAGGGACAGGGGAACAAGAGACCCAGTACTTC
abundance: -; j_gene: TRBJ2-7; v_gene: TRBV11-2; d_gene: -; len: 12; CDR3aa: CASSLGPVEQYF; CDR3nt: TGTGCCAGCAGCTTAGGGCCGGTTGAGCAGTACTTC
abundance: -; j_gene: TRBJ1-3; v_gene: TRBV12-5; d_gene: -; len: 18; CDR3aa: CASGLVLGRERTGNTIYF; CDR3nt: TGTGCTAGTGGTTTGGTACTCGGTCGGGAAAGGACTGGAAACACCATATATTTT
abundance: -; j_gene: TRBJ2-1; v_gene: TRBV11-3; d_gene: -; len: 15; CDR3aa: CASSLYVGASNEQFF; CDR3nt: TGTGCCAGCAGCTTATACGTGGGGGCATCCAATGAGCAGTTCTTC
abundance: -; j_gene: TRBJ2-7; v_gene: TRBV6-5; d_gene: -; len: 15; CDR3aa: CASSYSSRQAYEQYF; CDR3nt: TGTGCCAGCAGTTACTCGTCCAGACAAGCCTACGAGCAGTACTTC
abundance: -; j_gene: TRBJ2-1; v_gene: TRBV28; d_gene: TRBD2; len: 16; CDR3aa: CASSPSGRSSYNEQFF; CDR3nt: TGTGCCAGCAGCCCCAGCGGGAGGAGCTCCTACAATGAGCAGTTCTTC
abundance: -; j_gene: TRBJ2-7; v_gene: TRBV19; d_gene: TRBD2; len: 17; CDR3aa: CASSTNPGLATYYEQYF; CDR3nt: TGTGCCAGTAGTACAAACCCCGGACTAGCGACTTACTACGAGCAGTACTTC
abundance: -; j_gene: TRBJ2-7; v_gene: TRBV7-6; d_gene: TRBD1; len: 15; CDR3aa: CASSVGQGDSYEQYF; CDR3nt: TGTGCCAGCAGCGTAGGACAGGGGGACTCCTACGAGCAGTACTTC
abundance: -; j_gene: TRBJ2-5; v_gene: TRBV4-1; d_gene: -; len: 15; CDR3aa: CASSQGDKWGETQYF; CDR3nt: TGCGCCAGCAGCCAAGGCGACAAGTGGGGAGAGACCCAGTACTTC
abundance: -; j_gene: TRBJ2-3; v_gene: TRBV27; d_gene: TRBD2; len: 16; CDR3aa: CASSETSYFSPDTQYF; CDR3nt: TGTGCCAGCAGTGAGACTAGCTATTTCTCACCAGATACGCAGTATTTT
abundance: -; j_gene: TRBJ2-1; v_gene: TRBV5-1; d_gene: -; len: 15; CDR3aa: CASSLDRSSYNEQFF; CDR3nt: TGCGCCAGCAGCTTGGACCGGAGCTCCTACAATGAGCAGTTCTTC
abundance: -; j_gene: TRBJ2-1; v_gene: TRBV2; d_gene: -; len: 15; CDR3aa: CASSEGISATNEQFF; CDR3nt: TGTGCCAGCAGTGAAGGGATCAGTGCCACCAATGAGCAGTTCTTC
abundance: -; j_gene: TRBJ2-4; v_gene: TRBV25-1; d_gene: -; len: 15; CDR3aa: CARKGEVETKNIQYF; CDR3nt: TGTGCCAGAAAGGGGGAGGTTGAGACCAAAAACATTCAGTACTTC
abundance: -; j_gene: TRBJ2-1; v_gene: TRBV18; d_gene: TRBD1; len: 13; CDR3aa: CASSSGQGYEQFF; CDR3nt: TGTGCCAGCTCATCAGGACAGGGCTATGAGCAGTTCTTC
abundance: -; j_gene: TRBJ2-1; v_gene: TRBV15; d_gene: -; len: 12; CDR3aa: CATHGLHNEQFF; CDR3nt: TGTGCCACCCACGGACTCCACAATGAGCAGTTCTTC
abundance: -; j_gene: TRBJ2-3; v_gene: TRBV4-2; d_gene: -; len: 15; CDR3aa: CASSQGERTSDTQYF; CDR3nt: TGTGCCAGCAGCCAAGGTGAGCGGACCTCAGATACGCAGTATTTT
abundance: -; j_gene: TRBJ2-7; v_gene: TRBV5-5; d_gene: -; len: 11; CDR3aa: CASSLIDEQYF; CDR3nt: TGTGCCAGCAGCTTGATCGACGAGCAGTACTTC
abundance: -; j_gene: TRBJ2-7; v_gene: TRBV19; d_gene: TRBD1; len: 15; CDR3aa: CASSIETGPSYEQYF; CDR3nt: TGTGCCAGTAGTATAGAGACAGGGCCCTCCTACGAGCAGTACTTC
abundance: -; j_gene: TRBJ1-2; v_gene: TRBV27; d_gene: -; len: 13; CDR3aa: CASSQGPYYGYTF; CDR3nt: TGTGCCAGCAGTCAGGGACCATACTATGGCTACACCTTC
abundance: -; j_gene: TRBJ2-5; v_gene: TRBV23-1; d_gene: TRBD1; len: 15; CDR3aa: CASSRNDRGQETQYF; CDR3nt: TGCGCCAGCAGTCGGAACGACAGGGGCCAAGAGACCCAGTACTTC
abundance: -; j_gene: TRBJ2-1; v_gene: TRBV7-8; d_gene: TRBD2; len: 18; CDR3aa: CASSLDPLSGSNNDEQFF; CDR3nt: TGTGCCAGCAGCTTAGACCCGTTAAGCGGGAGTAATAATGATGAGCAGTTCTTC
abundance: -; j_gene: TRBJ2-2; v_gene: TRBV29-1; d_gene: TRBD2; len: 16; CDR3aa: CSVERASGTAPGELFF; CDR3nt: TGCAGCGTTGAACGGGCTAGCGGGACAGCCCCCGGGGAGCTGTTTTTT
abundance: -; j_gene: TRBJ2-1; v_gene: TRBV4-3; d_gene: TRBD2; len: 17; CDR3aa: CASSQDGEGGRSVEQFF; CDR3nt: TGCGCCAGCAGCCAAGACGGAGAGGGCGGGAGATCTGTTGAGCAGTTCTTC
abundance: few; j_gene: TRBJ2-7; v_gene: TRBV29-1; d_gene: -; len: 13; CDR3aa: CSVEGNGPYEQYF; CDR3nt: TGCAGCGTTGAAGGGAACGGTCCCTACGAGCAGTACTTC
abundance: -; j_gene: TRBJ2-6; v_gene: TRBV28; d_gene: -; len: 16; CDR3aa: CASRGGGFSGANVLTF; CDR3nt: TGTGCCAGCCGGGGTGGGGGCTTCTCTGGGGCCAACGTCCTGACTTTC
abundance: -; j_gene: TRBJ2-5; v_gene: TRBV9; d_gene: -; len: 14; CDR3aa: CASSVGDYQETQYF; CDR3nt: TGTGCCAGCAGCGTTGGGGACTACCAAGAGACCCAGTACTTC
abundance: -; j_gene: TRBJ2-1; v_gene: TRBV6-4; d_gene: TRBD1; len: 15; CDR3aa: CASSHDAGGWNEQFF; CDR3nt: TGTGCCAGCAGTCACGACGCAGGGGGCTGGAATGAGCAGTTCTTC
abundance: -; j_gene: TRBJ1-1; v_gene: TRBV7-8; d_gene: -; len: 14; CDR3aa: CASSLGGEDTEAFF; CDR3nt: TGTGCCAGCAGCTTAGGAGGGGAAGACACTGAAGCTTTCTTT